These 27 T cell receptor beta chains came from one sample sequenced in a study of T cells in Graves' hyperthyroidism and ophthalmopathy. Amplified TCR beta CDR3 regions derived from RNA transcripts. First-round RT-PCR with HTBI primers amplified the TCR CDR3 region. A single record per CDR3 protein comes from TCRdb applying MiXCR to the multiplex PCR reads. The sample shows 250,000 to 300,000 distinct CDR3 sequences, approximately 15% of them seen only once. Specimen: blood. Receptors originate from a woman between 35 and 50 years old with Graves' hyperthyroidism.

Ten or more counts support this clonotype. The chain is built from TRBV10-3 and TRBJ2-7; the D call may be TRBD1 or TRBD2 (5 bases each). The germline gives CDR1 ENHRY, CDR2 SYGVKD. V dropped 7 bases and J dropped 2 bases, with 15 bases sitting between them. CDR3 length: 14 amino acids. The CDR3 DNA reads TGTGCCATCAAAGGGACCGAGGATCCCTACGAGCAGTACTTC. It specifies CAIKGTEDPYEQYF.

The table lists this clonotype with many counts. The CDR3 spells CASSELRTGGSGYTF. CDR3 in DNA: TGTGCCAGCAGTGAACTTAGGACAGGGGGTTCGGGCTACACCTTC. This chain links TRBV2 with TRBJ1-2; 10 bases fit TRBD1. Germline-derived CDR1 and CDR2 are SNHLY and FYNNEI. The CDR3 runs 15 residues. The V segment lost 2 bases and the J segment 8 bases; nucleotides outside the gene matches: 8.

The chain couples TRBV12-3 or TRBV12-4 to TRBJ2-7; D gene uncertain. This CDR3 is built from 14 residues. V lost 5 bases to trimming and J lost 2 bases, with 13 bases between them. As DNA, the CDR3 is TGTGCCAGCAGTCCCCGCGAGCCTCCCTACGAGCAGTACTTC. The encoded protein is CASSPREPPYEQYF.

This clonotype was seen a single time. This chain links TRBV28 with TRBJ2-7; TRBD1 aligns across 12 bases. CDR1 and CDR2 from the germline V gene are MDHEN and SYDVKM. After removal of 4 bases from V and 3 bases from J, the junction contained 10 bases not matched to a gene. The CDR3 has 17 residues. The CDR3 sequence: CASSSPGQGALGYEQYF. CDR3 sequence (DNA): TGTGCCAGCAGTTCGCCGGGACAGGGGGCTCTGGGCTACGAGCAGTACTTC. Filled out from reference TRBV28 and TRBJ2-7, the complete variable domain reads DVKVTQSSRYLVKRTGEKVFLECVQDMDHENMFWYRQDPGLGLRLIYFSYDVKMKEKGDIPEGYSVSREKKERFSLILESASTNQTSMYLCASSSPGQGALGYEQYFGPGTRLTVT.

The chain joins TRBV6-1 to TRBJ2-7, with D tentatively TRBD1 (6 bases). Germline V gene data show CDR1 as MNHNS and CDR2 as SASEGT. CDR3 length: 14 amino acids. The ends were cut back, 6 bases at V and 0 bases at J, with 12 bases in the middle. In DNA form, the CDR3 reads TGTGCCAGCAGAGTCGGGACACCCTCCTACGAGCAGTACTTC. Amino acids: CASRVGTPSYEQYF.

V is TRBV4-1 and J is TRBJ1-5, with a weak D call TRBD1 (5 bases). V gave up 4 bases and J gave up 3 bases, with 19 bases separating them. Germline V lookup: CDR1 MGHRA, CDR2 YSYEKL. CDR3 size: 17 residues. CDR3: CASSRNRALGPNQPQHF. The CDR3 DNA follows: TGCGCCAGCAGCCGAAACCGGGCCCTGGGGCCCAATCAGCCCCAGCATTTT.

This clonotype was picked up a small number of times. This chain joins TRBV7-2 and TRBJ1-5, with D hard to call. The CDR3 runs to 14 residues. Germline V gives CDR1 SGHTA, CDR2 FQGNSA. Trimming removed 2 bases at V and 5 bases at J, with 10 bases between. CDR3 sequence reads: CASSLKGRYQPQHF. CDR3 bases: TGTGCCAGCAGCTTAAAGGGCCGGTATCAGCCCCAGCATTTT.

V and J are TRBV6-6 and TRBJ2-2; D gene unclear. The CDR3 totals 12 residues. V lost 1 base and J lost 3, with 0 bases in between. Germline-derived CDR1 and CDR2 are MNHNY and SVGAGI (reference sequence). CDR3 sequence reads: CASSYYTGELFF. CDR3 nucleotide sequence: TGTGCCAGCAGTTACTACACCGGGGAGCTGTTTTTT.

This clonotype was seen many times. This rearrangement joins TRBV30 to TRBJ1-2; D is unresolved. The V and J ends lost 3 bases and 6 bases respectively, with 14 bases between them. The CDR3 runs to 13 residues. The germline V gene has CDR1 GTSNPN and CDR2 SVGIG (reference sequence). CDR3 DNA: TGTGCCTGGAGGCCAGCATCACGTAATGGCTACACCTTC. This gives the protein CAWRPASRNGYTF.

This clonotype was picked up many times. V gene TRBV2 combines with J gene TRBJ2-1; 12 bases agree with TRBD2. The germline gives CDR1 SNHLY, CDR2 FYNNEI. V dropped 8 bases and J dropped 9; count of bases not matched to a gene: 5. The CDR3 is 13 residues long. The CDR3 DNA sequence: TGTGCCAGCGGACTAGCGGGAATCCGTGAGCAGTTCTTC. It specifies CASGLAGIREQFF.

The chain couples TRBV4-1 to TRBJ2-1; 8 bases are shared with TRBD2. Trimming at V came to 6 bases and at J to 5 bases, leaving 15 bases not matched to a gene. The CDR3 contains 17 residues. Germline assignment: CDR1 MGHRA and CDR2 YSYEKL. CDR3: CASSIPRGRIGHNEQFF. The CDR3 coding sequence is TGCGCCAGCAGTATCCCTCGCGGGAGGATTGGCCACAATGAGCAGTTCTTC.

This clonotype was counted ten times or more. The V gene is TRBV12-5, the J gene TRBJ2-3; 8 nucleotides align to TRBD2. V trimming: 8 bases; J trimming: 12 bases; junction bases outside the gene matches: 10. The CDR3 length is 12 residues. Germline-derived CDR1 and CDR2 are LGHNT and FRNRAP. The CDR3 here is CASFREGHRQYF. CDR3 in DNA: TGTGCTAGTTTCCGGGAGGGACACCGCCAGTATTTT.

This clonotype was counted many times. CDR3 protein: CASSPQDQGFHEQYF. The DNA of the CDR3 is TGTGCCAGCTCACCACAGGACCAGGGTTTCCACGAGCAGTACTTC. The genes are TRBV18 and TRBJ2-7; tentatively, D is TRBD1 (5 bases). CDR3 length equals 15 residues. Per the germline V gene, CDR1 is KGHSH and CDR2 is LQKENI. V was clipped by 1 base and J by 5 bases, with 15 bases between them.

This clonotype was found many times. The chain has TRBV6-5 and TRBJ1-1; no clear D. Germline CDR1 MNHEY, CDR2 SVGAGI. With 2 bases removed from V and 3 bases from J, the gap between germline ends came to 4 bases. The CDR3 runs to 12 residues. CDR3 in amino acids: CASSYTYTEAFF. For the CDR3, the DNA is TGTGCCAGCAGTTACACCTACACTGAAGCTTTCTTT.

This clonotype has at least ten counts. The chain recombines TRBV6-2 or TRBV6-3 with TRBJ2-2; 9 nucleotides match TRBD2. Germline V CDR1 and CDR2: MNHEY, SVGEGT. Trimming removed 4 bases from V and 2 bases from J; junction bases left unmatched: 5. The CDR3 is 16 residues long. CDR3 residues: CASSSILAGNTGELFF. CDR3 nucleotides: TGTGCCAGCAGTTCGATTCTAGCGGGAAACACCGGGGAGCTGTTTTTT.

This clonotype was seen repeatedly, ten times or more. The chain joins TRBV20-1 to TRBJ2-1; 8 bases fit TRBD2. V was pared by 2 bases and J by 3 bases, with 9 bases of the junction left unmatched. The CDR3 runs 16 residues. CDR1 is DFQATT and CDR2 is SNEGSKA in the germline V gene (reference sequence). CDR3 in DNA: TGCAGTGCTAGATCCCGGACCGGGACTAGCTACAATGAGCAGTTCTTC. Encoded protein: CSARSRTGTSYNEQFF.

This clonotype was counted many times. The chain couples TRBV6-5 to TRBJ1-6; D is unclear. Trimming pared 2 bases from V and 7 bases from J, leaving 12 bases between. CDR1 and CDR2 from the germline V gene are MNHEY and SVGAGI. This CDR3 region has 15 residues. Here the CDR3 DNA reads TGTGCCAGCAGTTACGCAGTCCGGGAGAATTCACCCCTCCACTTT. Translated: CASSYAVRENSPLHF.

The V call is TRBV6-1, the J call TRBJ2-2; 8 bases are shared with TRBD2. Germline CDR1 is MNHNS and CDR2 is SASEGT. The J segment lost 7 bases and the V segment lost 6 bases, leaving 13 bases of the junction unmatched. This CDR3 has 16 amino acids. Written as DNA, the CDR3 is TGTGCCAGCAGCCCCCTCGGGAGCGGGAGAATCGGGGAGCTGTTTTTT. Protein sequence: CASSPLGSGRIGELFF.

In this sample, this clonotype turned up many times. V gene TRBV20-1 combines with J gene TRBJ2-3; a weak D match, TRBD1 (6 bases). Germline V CDR1 and CDR2: DFQATT, SNEGSKA (reference sequence). V lost 4 bases, J lost 6 bases, and 8 bases lay in between. The CDR3 has 11 residues. The CDR3 sequence is CSATQGDTQYF. DNA of the CDR3: TGCAGTGCTACACAGGGCGATACGCAGTATTTT.

This clonotype occurred many times. The chain has TRBV5-1 and TRBJ2-5, with 10 positions matching TRBD1. V gave up 7 bases and J gave up 4 bases; unmatched junction bases: 7. The CDR3 spans 14 residues. Germline V lookup: CDR1 SGHRS, CDR2 YFSETQ. The CDR3 DNA is TGCGCCAGCCAAGGGACAGGGGACGTAGAGACCCAGTACTTC. It specifies CASQGTGDVETQYF.

This clonotype was picked up many times. The V gene is TRBV20-1, the J gene TRBJ1-1, with D perhaps matching TRBD1 (6 bases). This CDR3 is built from 14 residues. Per germline, CDR1 DFQATT and CDR2 SNEGSKA (reference sequence). V gave up 4 bases and J gave up 1 base, with 13 bases separating them. The CDR3 DNA is TGCAGTGCTATCGTAGGGGGTCCGAACACTGAAGCTTTCTTT. Protein: CSAIVGGPNTEAFF.

This clonotype was picked up many times. J is TRBJ1-4 and V is TRBV24-1; maybe TRBD1 (6 bases). This CDR3 is built from 15 residues. Germline CDR1 reads KGHDR; CDR2 reads SFDVKD. Trimming removed 4 bases at V and 8 bases at J, with 16 bases between. DNA of the CDR3: TGTGCCACCAGTGAGACGGCAGGAGGGGGAGAAAAACTGTTTTTT. This translates into CATSETAGGGEKLFF.

The V call is TRBV20-1, the J call TRBJ1-2; perhaps TRBD1 as D (5 bases). V was pared by 0 bases and J by 5 bases, with 13 bases between. CDR3 size: 14 residues. Germline assignment: CDR1 DFQATT and CDR2 SNEGSKA (reference sequence). The CDR3 nucleotides read TGCAGTGCTAGAGATCAAGGGACCGCATATGGCTACACCTTC. Translating it yields CSARDQGTAYGYTF.

The chain has TRBV19 and TRBJ2-7, with 7 nucleotides matching TRBD1. Per the germline V gene, CDR1 is LNHDA and CDR2 is SQIVND (reference sequence). V dropped 1 base and J dropped 2; count of bases not matched to a gene: 5. The CDR3 has 15 amino acids. The CDR3 DNA sequence: TGTGCCAGTAGTATAGCCCTAAGGGGGCCCTACGAGCAGTACTTC. Protein: CASSIALRGPYEQYF. The full variable domain, in which reference TRBV19 and TRBJ2-7 provide the parts outside the CDR3, is DGGITQSPKYLFRKEGQNVTLSCEQNLNHDAMYWYRQDPGQGLRLIYYSQIVNDFQKGDIAEGYSVSREKKESFPLTVTSAQKNPTAFYLCASSIALRGPYEQYFGPGTRLTVT.

This clonotype was observed a handful of times. This chain connects TRBV7-8 to TRBJ1-2, with D hard to call. The ends were cut back, 5 bases at V and 8 bases at J, with 18 bases in the middle. Germline assignment: CDR1 SGHVS and CDR2 FQNEAQ. This CDR3 has 14 residues. Here the CDR3 reads CASSPRPTVGGYTF. CDR3 DNA: TGTGCCAGCAGCCCCCGGCCGACCGTAGGAGGCTACACCTTC.

This clonotype has more than one count but fewer than ten. A much larger clone sits a single nucleotide away, making a read error possible. For the CDR3, the DNA is TGCAGTGCTAGGATGGGGAGCTCCTACAATGAGCAGTCCTTC. Translating it yields CSARMGSSYNEQSF. This rearrangement joins TRBV20-1 to TRBJ2-1; a weak D match, TRBD2 (5 bases). CDR1 DFQATT and CDR2 SNEGSKA come from the germline V gene (reference sequence). This CDR3 region has 14 residues.

This clonotype was seen ten or more times. This sequence joins TRBV30 and TRBJ2-5; 13 positions agree with TRBD2. This CDR3 is 15 amino acids long. Per the germline V gene, CDR1 is GTSNPN and CDR2 is SVGIG (reference sequence). The ends lost 3 bases at V and 4 bases at J; junction bases unmatched: 5. For the CDR3, the DNA is TGTGCCTGGAGGGCCGGACTAGCGGGAGCAGAGACCCAGTACTTC. This gives the protein CAWRAGLAGAETQYF.